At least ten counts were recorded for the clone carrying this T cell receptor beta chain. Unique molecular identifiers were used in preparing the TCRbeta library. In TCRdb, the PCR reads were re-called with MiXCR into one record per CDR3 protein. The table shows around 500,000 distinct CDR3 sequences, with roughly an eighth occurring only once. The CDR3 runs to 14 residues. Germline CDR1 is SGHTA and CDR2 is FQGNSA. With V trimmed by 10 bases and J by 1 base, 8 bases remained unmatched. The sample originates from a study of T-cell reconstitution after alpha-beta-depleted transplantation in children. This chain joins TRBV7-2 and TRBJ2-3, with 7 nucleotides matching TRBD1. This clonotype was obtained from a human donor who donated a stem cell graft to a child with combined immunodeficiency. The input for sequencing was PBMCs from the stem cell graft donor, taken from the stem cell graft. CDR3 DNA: TGTGCCACCGGCCTCGACAGGGGCACAGATACGCAGTATTTT. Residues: CATGLDRGTDTQYF. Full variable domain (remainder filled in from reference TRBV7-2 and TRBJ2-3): GAGVSQSPSNKVTEKGKDVELRCDPISGHTALYWYRQSLGQGLEFLIYFQGNSAPDKSGLPSDRFSAERTGGSVSTLTIQRTQQEDSAVYLCATGLDRGTDTQYFGPGTRLTVL.